Listed here are 4 T cell receptor beta chains from one sample, sequenced in a study of blood T cell repertoires in COVID-19. TCRdb keeps only in-frame clones here, not all; method: immunoSEQ multiplex PCR. The sample consists of a few hundred thousand clones, roughly 85% of them appearing once. Input material: peripheral blood. Receptors originate from a human donor in a cohort sampled during active COVID-19.

This sequence joins TRBV9 and TRBJ1-6; D possibly corresponds to TRBD1 (6 bases). Trimming took 5 bases from V and 10 from J, leaving 13 bases between them. Per germline, CDR1 SGDLS and CDR2 YYNGEE. CDR3 size: 13 residues. The chain's CDR3 is CASRRDIESPLHF. The DNA of the CDR3 is TGTGCCAGCAGAAGGGACATAGAATCACCCCTCCACTTT.

This chain connects TRBV29-1 to TRBJ1-1; weak D call: TRBD1 (6 bases). Trimming pared 0 bases from V and 9 bases from J, leaving 11 bases between. Germline V gives CDR1 SQVTM, CDR2 ANQGSEA. This CDR3 region has 12 residues. CDR3 nucleotides: TGCAGCGTTGAAGAAGGACAGTTGAAAGCTTTCTTT. Translated: CSVEEGQLKAFF.

J is TRBJ1-2 and V is TRBV19; TRBD1 aligns across 7 bases. V shed 7 bases, J shed 4 bases, and the junction held 9 bases outside the gene matches. This CDR3 comprises 14 residues. CDR1 and CDR2 from the germline V gene are LNHDA and SQIVND (reference sequence). The CDR3 sequence: CASMNRDRPYGYTF. CDR3 in DNA: TGTGCCAGTATGAACCGGGACAGACCCTATGGCTACACCTTC.

This rearrangement joins TRBV5-1 to TRBJ2-7, with D unclear. Germline CDR1 is SGHRS and CDR2 is YFSETQ. V dropped 0 bases and J dropped 2 bases, with 9 bases sitting between them. This CDR3 contains 14 residues. The CDR3: CASSLGGRTYEQYF. DNA for the CDR3: TGCGCCAGCAGCTTGGGTGGGCGAACCTACGAGCAGTACTTC.